This T cell receptor (beta chain) was identified in a study of OX40 agonist ivuxolimab in advanced cancers. Whole-study findings and limits: The study observed clonal expansion of CD4+ and CD8+ blood T cells by week 6 at 0.1 to 3.0 mg/kg.

Here immunoSEQ multiplex PCR was the method, and the copy in TCRdb shows in-frame clones only, minus some. The sample consists of tens of thousands of clones, approximately 90% of them appearing once. A remark on this clone: Its antigen is as yet unknown.

This CDR3 is built from 16 residues. Autoimmune disease history or systemic immunosuppression disqualified patients. At baseline, cycle 4 day 1, and cycle 7 day 1, blood was sampled. The material was CD4+ or CD8+ T cells sorted from blood, obtained in a trial of the OX40 agonist ivuxolimab. This chain uses TRBV21-1 with TRBJ2-1. TRBV21-1 is a pseudogene locus. This sequence was found in an adult with an advanced solid tumor such as melanoma, head and neck, liver or kidney cancer. This CDR3 reads CARGYRIQWVDNEQFF. CDR3 bases: TGTGCCAGGGGGTATCGGATACAATGGGTCGACAATGAGCAGTTCTTC.